The 9 T cell receptor beta chains below were found in one sample sequenced in a study of T cell responses to AZD1222 COVID-19 vaccine. This table comes from immunoSEQ multiplex PCR, and its TCRdb copy is limited to in-frame clones, with some not included. The table has approximately 190,000 clones, roughly 93% seen once. Sequenced material: peripheral blood, taken on day 0 of AZD1222 vaccination. Receptors originate from an adult in good health.

The V call is TRBV28, the J call TRBJ2-7; the D call may be TRBD1 or TRBD2 (5 bases each). Germline loops: CDR1 MDHEN, CDR2 SYDVKM. This CDR3 has 15 amino acids. V was trimmed by 5 bases and J by 0 bases, leaving 14 bases between them. The chain's CDR3 is CASSPGWGFSYEQYF. The DNA for the CDR3 is TGTGCCAGCAGTCCGGGTTGGGGGTTCTCCTACGAGCAGTACTTC. The full variable domain, with the rest looked up from reference TRBV28 and TRBJ2-7, is DVKVTQSSRYLVKRTGEKVFLECVQDMDHENMFWYRQDPGLGLRLIYFSYDVKMKEKGDIPEGYSVSREKKERFSLILESASTNQTSMYLCASSPGWGFSYEQYFGPGTRLTVT.

The chain couples TRBV9 to TRBJ2-3, with D perhaps TRBD1 or TRBD2 (6 bases each). CDR1 SGDLS and CDR2 YYNGEE come from the germline V gene. The CDR3 is made up of 16 amino acids. V was shortened by 1 base and J by 5 bases, with 17 bases between the two germline ends. The CDR3 DNA is TGTGCCAGCAGCGTAAGTTCCGTGGAGGGGGGAGATACGCAGTATTTT. It translates to CASSVSSVEGGDTQYF.

The V gene is TRBV9, the J gene TRBJ1-3, with D possibly matching TRBD1 (5 bases). The V gene lost 1 base and the J gene lost 0 bases, with 14 bases spanning the gap. The V gene's germline CDR1 is SGDLS and CDR2 YYNGEE. This CDR3 contains 17 residues. The CDR3 bases are TGTGCCAGCAGCGTATCCCCTACGGACATCTCTGGAAACACCATATATTTT. Protein sequence: CASSVSPTDISGNTIYF. The full variable domain, its missing parts supplied by reference TRBV9 and TRBJ1-3, is DSGVTQTPKHLITATGQRVTLRCSPRSGDLSVYWYQQSLDQGLQFLIQYYNGEERAKGNILERFSAQQFPDLHSELNLSSLELGDSALYFCASSVSPTDISGNTIYFGEGSWLTVV.

The rearrangement uses TRBV21-1 and TRBJ1-6. TRBV21-1 is a recognized pseudogene. The CDR3 has 18 residues. As DNA, the CDR3 is TGTGCCAGCAGCAAACTGCTGGGGAGGAGCTCCTATAATTCACCCCTCCACTTT. Translation: CASSKLLGRSSYNSPLHF.

The genes are TRBV4-2 and TRBJ2-7; D could derive from TRBD1 or TRBD2 (5 bases each). Germline CDR1 and CDR2: LGHNA and YNFKEQ. V lost 2 bases and J lost 7, with 18 bases in between. The CDR3 runs to 15 residues. CDR3 amino acids: CASSQPQGASGEQYF. The CDR3 nucleotides read TGTGCCAGCAGCCAACCCCAGGGCGCGTCGGGGGAGCAGTACTTC.

The chain employs TRBV19 and TRBJ2-1; 7 bases map to TRBD1. Germline V gives CDR1 LNHDA, CDR2 SQIVND (reference sequence). The CDR3 contains 15 residues. Germline trimming cut 5 bases from V and 3 bases from J; bases unmatched to any gene: 7. CDR3 nucleotides: TGTGCCAGTAGTTCCCGGGACAGCCACTACAATGAGCAGTTCTTC. Protein product: CASSSRDSHYNEQFF.

About this clone: At one end the junction does not follow the germline gene, possibly because of a read error. The chain employs TRBV7-2 and TRBJ1-1, with D uncertain. CDR1 is SGHTA, CDR2 FQGNSA, per germline. The CDR3 extends over 13 amino acids. Here the CDR3 DNA reads TGTGCCAGCAGCTCCGCCCCACAGCGTGAAACTTTCTTT. This sequence encodes CASSSAPQRETFF.

The chain couples TRBV5-1 to TRBJ1-3; D gene unclear. This CDR3 comprises 16 residues. Looked up from germline, CDR1 is SGHRS and CDR2 is YFSETQ. Trimming removed 0 bases at V and 0 bases at J, with 10 bases between. CDR3 sequence (DNA): TGCGCCAGCAGCTTGGGGGAGCCTAACTCTGGAAACACCATATATTTT. This sequence encodes CASSLGEPNSGNTIYF. The full variable domain, in which reference TRBV5-1 and TRBJ1-3 provide the parts outside the CDR3, is KAGVTQTPRYLIKTRGQQVTLSCSPISGHRSVSWYQQTPGQGLQFLFEYFSETQRNKGNFPGRFSGRQFSNSRSEMNVSTLELGDSALYLCASSLGEPNSGNTIYFGEGSWLTVV.

The rearrangement links TRBV19 to TRBJ1-2; maybe TRBD1 (6 bases). Germline V CDR1 and CDR2: LNHDA, SQIVND (reference sequence). The ends were cut back, 6 bases at V and 2 bases at J, with 22 bases in the middle. The CDR3 spans 17 residues. Written as DNA, the CDR3 is TGTGCCAGTAGAAATTCGAAGAAAGACAGGACCAACTATGGCTACACCTTC. Translation: CASRNSKKDRTNYGYTF.